The rows below give T cell receptor beta chains drawn from one sample of a study of T cell repertoires in cytomegalovirus infection. Via MiXCR, TCRdb re-called the reads, giving one row per CDR3 protein. The sample holds about 740,000 distinct CDR3 sequences, 33% seen once. These receptors have no identified antigens. The input for sequencing was cultured PBMCs, taken from culture after CMV antigen stimulation. The source of these receptors is a human donor in good health (CMV status not recorded). Some clones in this sample may be carry-over from other donors' samples. Each CDR3 is given with its conserved first and last residue. Each record gives: V gene, D gene, clone size, J gene, CDR3 DNA, CDR3 protein. The D gene is left open where the match is weak. Size values are once, few and many counts, or a class for expanded clones, and some rows have none.

TRBV7-2,.,few,TRBJ2-5,TGTGCCAGCAGCCCGGACTACCTCCAAGAGACCCAGTACTTC,CASSPDYLQETQYF
TRBV7-2,TRBD2,few,TRBJ2-7,TGTGCCAGCAGCTTAGCGGTGGGACTAGCGATCGAGCAGTACTTC,CASSLAVGLAIEQYF
TRBV7-8,TRBD1,.,TRBJ1-6,TGTGCCAGCAGCTTGCGCCGGGACAGGGGTAATTCACCCCTCCACTTT,CASSLRRDRGNSPLHF
TRBV25-1,TRBD1,.,TRBJ1-2,TGTGCCAGCAGTGAATTTGGAGGCAGGGGGCGAGTTAGCTACACCTTC,CASSEFGGRGRVSYTF
TRBV20-1,TRBD2,.,TRBJ2-7,TGCAGTGCTAGGTCAGAGGCCTCACTAGCGGGGGTCAGCTCCTACGAGCAGTACTTC,CSARSEASLAGVSSYEQYF
TRBV14,.,few,TRBJ1-2,TGTGCCAGCAGTCAGCATAGGCGGGACGGCTACACCTTC,CASSQHRRDGYTF
TRBV7-2,.,few,TRBJ2-3,TGTGCCAGCAGCTTAGGTCCCAGGACGCAGTATTTT,CASSLGPRTQYF
TRBV20-1,.,.,TRBJ2-5,TGCAGTGCTGAGAGGCCCGGGGCAGAGACCCAGTACTTC,CSAERPGAETQYF
TRBV2,TRBD1,few,TRBJ2-2,TGTGCCAGCAGTGAAGATGCAGGCAGGGGGATACCGACTAACACCGGGGAGCTGTTTTTT,CASSEDAGRGIPTNTGELFF
TRBV6-5,TRBD2,.,TRBJ2-3,TGTGCCAGCAGTCCCCTCGCCCGGGCGGGAGGTTTGTATACGCAGTATTTT,CASSPLARAGGLYTQYF
TRBV7-2,.,few,TRBJ2-3,TGTGCCAGCAGCACCCCGAACACAGATACGCAGTATTTT,CASSTPNTDTQYF
TRBV11-2,.,.,TRBJ2-1,TGTGCCAGCAGCGCGGTAGCGGAGGCCAAGTTCTTC,CASSAVAEAKFF
TRBV7-9,.,few,TRBJ2-7,TGTGCCAGCAGCCGCCTCAACTACGAGCAGTACTTC,CASSRLNYEQYF
TRBV2,.,few,TRBJ2-3,TGTGCCAGCAGTCTGACGGCTATCACAGATACGCAGTATTTT,CASSLTAITDTQYF
TRBV7-8,.,few,TRBJ1-2,TGTGCCAGCAGCTTCCGGCCCCCGGACGGCTATGGCTACACCTTC,CASSFRPPDGYGYTF
TRBV12-3/TRBV12-4,TRBD1,few,TRBJ1-1,TGTGCCAGCAGCCCAGGTGGGAGGGGGCGTACTGAAGCTTTCTTT,CASSPGGRGRTEAFF
TRBV14,.,.,TRBJ1-4,TGTGCCAGCAGCCAAGGACAGTTTAATGAAAAACTGTTTTTT,CASSQGQFNEKLFF
TRBV7-9,.,.,TRBJ2-7,TGTGCCAGCAGCAGAGCCAGGGACGAGCAGTACTTC,CASSRARDEQYF
TRBV11-2,.,few,TRBJ2-5,TGTGCCAGCAGCCTCACAGGATTCAAGACGGTGACCCAGTACTTC,CASSLTGFKTVTQYF
TRBV7-9,.,.,TRBJ2-7,TGTGCCAGCAGCTTAGGTAGTATCGACGAGCAGTACTTC,CASSLGSIDEQYF
TRBV12-3/TRBV12-4,.,.,TRBJ2-1,TGTGCCAGCAGAATCATCTCCTACAATGAGCAGTTCTTC,CASRIISYNEQFF
TRBV15,TRBD2,few,TRBJ2-5,TGTGCCACCAGCAGACCTAGCGGGGCCCAAGAGACCCAGTACTTC,CATSRPSGAQETQYF
TRBV7-8,TRBD2,.,TRBJ2-1,TGTGCCAGCAGCGTACTAGCGGGAGGCACCTACAATGAGCAGTTCTTC,CASSVLAGGTYNEQFF
TRBV29-1,.,.,TRBJ1-1,TGCAGCGTAGGTAACTTAGGAGGGACTGAAGCTTTCTTT,CSVGNLGGTEAFF
TRBV27,.,few,TRBJ1-2,TGTGCCAGCAGCCCCGGGTCTTTACTTAACTATGGCTACACCTTC,CASSPGSLLNYGYTF
TRBV28,.,.,TRBJ1-6,TGTGCCAGCAGTTTAGGAATGAGTTCACCCCTCCACTTT,CASSLGMSSPLHF
TRBV7-2,.,many,TRBJ2-7,TGTGCCAGCAACACACGAACCTCCTACGAGCAGTACTTC,CASNTRTSYEQYF
TRBV9,TRBD1,.,TRBJ1-2,TGTGCCAGCAGCGCCACAGGGGGTAACTATGGCTACACCTTC,CASSATGGNYGYTF
TRBV4-3,.,.,TRBJ2-3,TGCGCCAGCAGCCAAGCTGGCAAGGGCACAGATACGCAGTATTTT,CASSQAGKGTDTQYF